This T cell receptor beta chain was retrieved from a study of tumor-infiltrating lymphocytes in oesophageal squamous cell carcinoma (dated by TCRdb to 2016 to 2018). Library preparation employed PCR. Sequenced on an Illumina HiSeq 2000. The raw public reads went through TCRdb reprocessing: fastp at Q25, MiXCR clone calling, in-frame beta chains kept. Every CDR3 protein is listed once, alongside the most common genes and DNA of its rows. A total of over 10,000 distinct CDR3 sequences appear in this sample, 52% of them only once. Together, the top ten hold 28% of the sample. The CDR3 has 13 amino acids, counting the end cysteine and phenylalanine. Only CDR3 DNA is held: 39 bases, read in frame from base 1. From a lookup of the germline V gene, CDR1 and CDR2 are SGHVS and FQNEAQ. With regard to this clonotype: There is no known antigen for this receptor. Per-base quality was not reported, and no clone a single base away is much larger than it.

The V gene is TRBV7-8 and the J gene is TRBJ2-3, and perhaps TRBD2 as D gene, on 6 matching bases. The end of the DNA aligns better with TRBJ2-1, so the J call may be wrong. Material: esophageal tumor tissue. The TCR was taken from a female donor with esophageal squamous cell carcinoma. The CDR3 here reads CASSPLAGYEQFF. The nucleotides are TGTGCCAGCAGCCCCTTGGCGGGATACGAGCAGTTCTTC.